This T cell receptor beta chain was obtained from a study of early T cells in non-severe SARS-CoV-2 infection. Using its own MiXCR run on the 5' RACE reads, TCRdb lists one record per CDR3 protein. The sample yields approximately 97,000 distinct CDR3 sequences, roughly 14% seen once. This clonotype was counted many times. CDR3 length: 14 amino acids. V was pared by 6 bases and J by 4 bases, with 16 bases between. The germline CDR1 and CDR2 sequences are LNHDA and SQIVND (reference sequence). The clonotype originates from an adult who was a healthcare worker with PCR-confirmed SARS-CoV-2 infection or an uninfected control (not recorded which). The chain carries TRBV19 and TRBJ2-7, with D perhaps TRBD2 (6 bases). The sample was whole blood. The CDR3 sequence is CASSPEGHSYEQYF. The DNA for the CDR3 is TGTGCCAGTAGCCCGGAGGGCCACAGTTACGAGCAGTACTTC.